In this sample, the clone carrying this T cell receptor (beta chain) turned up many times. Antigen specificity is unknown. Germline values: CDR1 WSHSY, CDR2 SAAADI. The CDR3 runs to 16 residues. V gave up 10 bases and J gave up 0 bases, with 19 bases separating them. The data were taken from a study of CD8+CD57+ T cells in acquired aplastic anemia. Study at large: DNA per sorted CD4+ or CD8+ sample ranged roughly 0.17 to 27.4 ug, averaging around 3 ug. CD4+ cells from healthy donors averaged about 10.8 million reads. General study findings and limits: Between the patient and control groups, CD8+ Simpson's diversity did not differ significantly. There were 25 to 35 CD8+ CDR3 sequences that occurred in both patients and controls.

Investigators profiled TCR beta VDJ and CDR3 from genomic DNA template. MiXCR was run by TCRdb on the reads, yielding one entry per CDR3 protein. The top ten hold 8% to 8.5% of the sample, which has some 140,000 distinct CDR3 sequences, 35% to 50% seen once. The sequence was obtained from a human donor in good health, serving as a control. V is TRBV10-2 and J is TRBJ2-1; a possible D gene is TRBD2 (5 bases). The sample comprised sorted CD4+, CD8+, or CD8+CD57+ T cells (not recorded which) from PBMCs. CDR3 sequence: CATTGIRFFSYNEQFF. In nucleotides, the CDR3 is TGCGCCACCACGGGGATTCGCTTCTTCTCCTACAATGAGCAGTTCTTC.